These 30 T cell receptor beta chains came from one sample sequenced in a study of cytomegalovirus exposure and HLA in healthy donors. Both 60 Vbeta primers and 13 Jbeta primers went into the PCR. Using immunoSEQ multiplex PCR, the repertoire was profiled, and TCRdb retains in-frame clones only, with some absent. The data show over 70,000 clones, about two thirds seen once. The sequencing sample was made of PBMCs. The receptors were gathered from a woman in her 50s in good health and CMV-seropositive.

The chain combines TRBV9 with TRBJ2-7; TRBD2 aligns across 10 bases. The CDR3 spans 17 residues. V shed 4 bases, J shed 6 bases, and the junction held 16 bases outside the gene matches. CDR1 is SGDLS, CDR2 YYNGEE, per germline. The CDR3 DNA sequence: TGTGCCAGCAGCCCAAAGCTAGCGGGAGATGCTGGGGCCGAGCAGTACTTC. Its translation is CASSPKLAGDAGAEQYF. Using reference TRBV9 and TRBJ2-7 for the parts outside the CDR3, the full variable domain is DSGVTQTPKHLITATGQRVTLRCSPRSGDLSVYWYQQSLDQGLQFLIQYYNGEERAKGNILERFSAQQFPDLHSELNLSSLELGDSALYFCASSPKLAGDAGAEQYFGPGTRLTVT.

In this sample, this clone turned up a few times. The CDR3 coding sequence is TGTGCCAGCAGCTCGGCTGGGGCCAACGTCCTGACTTTC. Translated, it gives CASSSAGANVLTF. The gene calls are TRBV9 and TRBJ2-6; D is undetermined. The CDR3 covers 13 residues. CDR1 is SGDLS, CDR2 YYNGEE, per germline. V dropped 4 bases and J dropped 2 bases, with 4 bases sitting between them.

The rearrangement links TRBV30 to TRBJ1-2; the D gene is possibly TRBD1 (6 bases). V was clipped by 1 base and J by 8 bases, with 14 bases between them. Germline V lookup: CDR1 GTSNPN, CDR2 SVGIG (reference sequence). The CDR3 is 13 residues long. The CDR3 DNA follows: TGTGCCTGGAGTGCACAGGGTTTTGGAGGCTACACCTTC. Encoded protein: CAWSAQGFGGYTF.

J is TRBJ1-5 and V is TRBV10-1; tentatively, D is TRBD1 (5 bases). There are 14 residues in the CDR3. Looked up from germline, CDR1 is WNHNN and CDR2 is SYGVQD (reference sequence). V was cut by 2 bases and J by 7 bases, with 12 bases left in between. The CDR3 protein is CASSEGGDGQPQHF. The CDR3 DNA reads TGCGCCAGCAGTGAGGGAGGGGACGGACAGCCCCAGCATTTT.

This rearrangement joins TRBV7-9 to TRBJ2-1, with 8 bases that match TRBD1. The CDR3 contains 15 residues. Germline V gene data show CDR1 as SEHNR and CDR2 as FQNEAQ (reference sequence). V shed 7 bases and J 3 bases; nucleotides not matched to a gene: 8. The CDR3 bases are TGTGCCAGCACCAAACCGGGACAGGACTACAATGAGCAGTTCTTC. It codes for CASTKPGQDYNEQFF.

This clone has just a few counts. V and J are TRBV19 and TRBJ2-7; D gene uncertain. There are 13 residues in the CDR3. V was clipped by 0 bases and J by 4 bases, with 7 bases between them. Germline V gene sequence: CDR1 LNHDA, CDR2 SQIVND (reference sequence). The CDR3 reads CASSIELAYEQYF. The CDR3 bases are TGTGCCAGTAGTATAGAGTTGGCTTACGAGCAGTACTTC.

This clone was seen only once. The chain has TRBV10-3 and TRBJ2-1; 11 bases are a match to TRBD2. Per the germline V gene, CDR1 is ENHRY and CDR2 is SYGVKD. V dropped 6 bases and J dropped 7; count of bases not matched to a gene: 11. This CDR3 is built from 16 residues. CDR3: CAISSIAGGPGNEQFF. In nucleotides, the CDR3 is TGTGCCATCAGCTCGATAGCGGGAGGGCCGGGTAATGAGCAGTTCTTC.

DNA for the CDR3: TGTGCCAGCAGCCCGCAGACAGACCCGAACACTGAAGCTTTCTTT. Translating gives CASSPQTDPNTEAFF. The chain is built from TRBV11-2 and TRBJ1-1; tentative D call: TRBD1 (5 bases). Germline V lookup: CDR1 SGHAT, CDR2 FQNNGV. CDR3 size: 15 residues. Between the trimmed V and J ends, which lost 5 bases and 1 base, there was a span of 14 bases. Combining the CDR3 with reference TRBV11-2 and TRBJ1-1 gives the whole variable domain EAGVAQSPRYKIIEKRQSVAFWCNPISGHATLYWYQQILGQGPKLLIQFQNNGVVDDSQLPKDRFSAERLKGVDSTLKIQPAKLEDSAVYLCASSPQTDPNTEAFFGQGTRLTVV.

The genes are TRBV4-1 and TRBJ2-7; 8 nucleotides match TRBD1. The CDR3 loop spans 14 amino acids. Germline assignment: CDR1 MGHRA and CDR2 YSYEKL. V trimming: 4 bases; J trimming: 1 base; junction bases outside the gene matches: 3. The CDR3 DNA reads as TGCGCCAGCAGCCGACAGGGGCAGTCCTACGAGCAGTACTTC. This encodes CASSRQGQSYEQYF.

The CDR3 DNA reads as TGTGCCAGCAGATCTCTCGGACAGGGGGTTAACTATGGCTACACCTTC. It translates to CASRSLGQGVNYGYTF. The genes are TRBV27 and TRBJ1-2, with TRBD1 identical over 10 bases. Germline V lookup: CDR1 MNHEY, CDR2 SMNVEV (reference sequence). J was trimmed by 1 base and V by 6 bases; bases with no gene match: 8. The CDR3 totals 16 residues.

The chain's CDR3 is CASSLRVEAFF. The CDR3 DNA follows: TGTGCCAGCAGCTTGAGAGTAGAAGCTTTCTTT. The chain is built from TRBV5-6 and TRBJ1-1; no firm D call. This CDR3 has 11 residues. Per germline, CDR1 SGHDT and CDR2 YYEEEE. The V and J ends lost 1 base and 8 bases respectively, with 6 bases between them.

This chain joins TRBV28 and TRBJ2-1, with 7 bases that match TRBD1. CDR1 and CDR2 from the germline V gene are MDHEN and SYDVKM. The trim removed 6 bases at V and 0 bases at J, leaving 5 bases unmatched. The CDR3 totals 15 residues. This CDR3 is CASRDRASSYNEQFF. CDR3 DNA: TGTGCCAGCAGAGACAGGGCTTCCTCCTACAATGAGCAGTTCTTC.

The chain links TRBV7-2 to TRBJ1-2, with TRBD1 as a possible D gene (5 bases). The length of the CDR3 is 14 residues. Germline V lookup: CDR1 SGHTA, CDR2 FQGNSA. Trimming stripped 1 base from V and 8 bases from J, with 14 bases between. CDR3 loop: CASSLGSGREGYTF. In DNA form, the CDR3 reads TGTGCCAGCAGCTTAGGGTCAGGGAGGGAAGGCTACACCTTC.

The chain carries TRBV5-1 and TRBJ2-5; TRBD1 matches 9 bases. CDR1 and CDR2 from the germline V gene are SGHRS and YFSETQ. The CDR3 extends over 14 amino acids. Trimming at V came to 4 bases and at J to 2 bases, leaving 3 bases not matched to a gene. DNA of the CDR3: TGCGCCAGCAGCAGGACAGGGGTTCAAGAGACCCAGTACTTC. This encodes CASSRTGVQETQYF.

This chain connects TRBV7-2 to TRBJ2-7, with 7 bases lining up with TRBD1. The CDR3 contains 15 residues. Trimming removed 2 bases from V and 3 bases from J; junction bases left unmatched: 7. Germline CDR1 and CDR2: SGHTA and FQGNSA. CDR3 DNA sequence: TGTGCCAGCAGCTTATTCTCGGGACAGCGCTACGAGCAGTACTTC. Translated, it gives CASSLFSGQRYEQYF. The full variable domain, in which reference TRBV7-2 and TRBJ2-7 provide the parts outside the CDR3, is GAGVSQSPSNKVTEKGKDVELRCDPISGHTALYWYRQSLGQGLEFLIYFQGNSAPDKSGLPSDRFSAERTGGSVSTLTIQRTQQEDSAVYLCASSLFSGQRYEQYFGPGTRLTVT.

The CDR3 DNA reads TGCGCCAGCAGCTTACGCCCCTTCGAGACAGGGGGTTCCTACGAGCAGTACTTC. The encoded protein is CASSLRPFETGGSYEQYF. V usage is TRBV5-1 and J usage is TRBJ2-7; 9 positions agree with TRBD1. After removal of 2 bases from V and 1 base from J, the junction contained 13 bases not matched to a gene. The CDR3 sequence is 18 residues long. CDR1 SGHRS and CDR2 YFSETQ come from the germline V gene.

The rearrangement uses TRBV7-2 and TRBJ2-7, with 10 bases identical to TRBD2. CDR3 length equals 15 residues. Per the germline V gene, CDR1 is SGHTA and CDR2 is FQGNSA. The V gene end was trimmed by 7 bases and the J gene end by 6 bases; junction bases not matched to a gene: 12. The CDR3 DNA follows: TGTGCCAGCACCGGATCCGGGACTAGCGCAGGCGAGCAGTACTTC. It yields the protein CASTGSGTSAGEQYF.

The chain uses TRBV5-1 and TRBJ1-4, with D possibly matching TRBD1 (6 bases). Germline CDR1 is SGHRS and CDR2 is YFSETQ. This CDR3 has 15 amino acids. Trimming took 0 bases from V and 8 from J, leaving 14 bases between them. The CDR3 DNA follows: TGCGCCAGCAGCTTGGATGGGACAACGGGCGAAAAACTGTTTTTT. Translation gives CASSLDGTTGEKLFF. Full variable domain (missing parts from reference TRBV5-1 and TRBJ1-4): KAGVTQTPRYLIKTRGQQVTLSCSPISGHRSVSWYQQTPGQGLQFLFEYFSETQRNKGNFPGRFSGRQFSNSRSEMNVSTLELGDSALYLCASSLDGTTGEKLFFGSGTQLSVL.

This sequence joins TRBV5-6 and TRBJ1-4; 7 nucleotides agree with TRBD1. V lost 0 bases to trimming and J lost 4 bases; unmatched junction nucleotides: 6. The V gene's germline CDR1 is SGHDT and CDR2 YYEEEE. The CDR3 is 16 amino acids. In DNA, the CDR3 is TGTGCCAGCAGCTTGGGCCTGACAGGGAATAATGAAAAACTGTTTTTT. Translation: CASSLGLTGNNEKLFF.

CDR3 nucleotide sequence: TGTGCCAGCAGCTTAGCCGCCCAGCGTCTCTATGGCTACACCTTC. Translation: CASSLAAQRLYGYTF. V usage is TRBV7-9 and J usage is TRBJ1-2; D call uncertain. This CDR3 comprises 15 residues. Germline values: CDR1 SEHNR, CDR2 FQNEAQ (reference sequence). The V gene lost 0 bases and the J gene lost 4 bases, with 12 bases spanning the gap.

This chain connects TRBV5-1 to TRBJ2-1; D is ambiguous. Trimming removed 2 bases at V and 9 bases at J, with 6 bases between. The CDR3 runs 11 residues. Per the germline V gene, CDR1 is SGHRS and CDR2 is YFSETQ. Here the CDR3 reads CASSFRGEQFF. The CDR3 nucleotides are TGCGCCAGCAGCTTTCGCGGTGAGCAGTTCTTC.

This clone was detected only once. V is TRBV27 and J is TRBJ1-1; no clear D gene. Trimming left V 6 bases short and J 5 bases short, with 7 bases between. The V gene's germline CDR1 is MNHEY and CDR2 SMNVEV (reference sequence). CDR3 size: 11 residues. The CDR3 sequence: CASRRGTEAFF. In DNA form, the CDR3 reads TGTGCCAGCAGACGAGGGACTGAAGCTTTCTTT.

The chain employs TRBV5-1 and TRBJ1-4, with unresolved D. The CDR3 length is 14 residues. The V end lost 1 base, the J end lost 7 bases, and 11 bases lay between the germline ends. Germline V gene data show CDR1 as SGHRS and CDR2 as YFSETQ. CDR3 region: CASSLSLSGEKLFF. The CDR3 DNA follows: TGCGCCAGCAGCTTGTCTTTAAGCGGTGAAAAACTGTTTTTT.

This clone was recorded once. The chain has TRBV28 and TRBJ1-6; D ambiguous. The germline V and J ends were trimmed by 3 bases and 6 bases, with 9 bases remaining between them. The CDR3 runs 14 residues. Per germline, CDR1 MDHEN and CDR2 SYDVKM. In DNA, the CDR3 is TGTGCCAGCAGTTTGTGGCAGATTAATTCACCCCTCCACTTT. This codes for CASSLWQINSPLHF.

This rearrangement joins TRBV4-3 to TRBJ2-7; D is perhaps TRBD2 (6 bases). V was cut by 2 bases and J by 5 bases, with 10 bases left in between. Germline V gives CDR1 LGHNA, CDR2 YSLEER. The CDR3 extends over 13 amino acids. CDR3 region: CASSQRRVDEQYF. CDR3 DNA: TGCGCCAGCAGCCAAAGGAGGGTAGACGAGCAGTACTTC.

As regards this clone: One junction end disagrees with the germline gene, perhaps due to a read error. The chain combines TRBV9 with TRBJ1-2; TRBD1 is a possible D gene (6 bases). Germline V CDR1 and CDR2: SGDLS, YYNGEE. The CDR3 extends over 16 amino acids. CDR3 amino acids: CAGSGGVRGADYGYTF. CDR3 nucleotide sequence: TGTGCCGGCAGCGGGGGGGTACGGGGGGCCGACTATGGCTACACCTTC.

This rearrangement joins TRBV5-1 to TRBJ1-2; no clear D gene. Trimming pared 6 bases from V and 1 base from J, leaving 10 bases between. Germline V CDR1 and CDR2: SGHRS, YFSETQ. CDR3 length: 13 amino acids. The CDR3 DNA follows: TGCGCCAGCACCCGGGATGTTAACTATGGCTACACCTTC. Translated, it gives CASTRDVNYGYTF.

This chain uses TRBV29-1 with TRBJ2-4; the match to TRBD1 covers 11 bases. CDR1 SQVTM and CDR2 ANQGSEA come from the germline V gene. V trimming: 6 bases; J trimming: 0 bases; junction bases outside the gene matches: 10. This CDR3 contains 17 residues. The DNA for the CDR3 is TGCAGCGTGGGGGGGACAGGGGGACTTCTAGCCAAAAACATTCAGTACTTC. Residues: CSVGGTGGLLAKNIQYF.

The V gene is TRBV5-4, the J gene TRBJ2-7; TRBD1 is a possible D gene (6 bases). Germline V gene lookup returns CDR1 SGHNT and CDR2 YYREEE (reference sequence). This CDR3 has 13 amino acids. Trimming cost V 2 bases and J 4 bases, with 10 bases left between them. CDR3 sequence reads: CASSFPQGYEQYF. The CDR3, as DNA: TGTGCCAGCAGCTTCCCACAGGGTTACGAGCAGTACTTC.

The table lists this clone with a count of one. The chain combines TRBV5-4 with TRBJ1-3; tentatively, D is TRBD1 (6 bases). V lost 4 bases and J 0 bases, leaving 11 bases between the germline ends. The CDR3 has 15 amino acids. CDR1 is SGHNT, CDR2 YYREEE, per germline (reference sequence). The CDR3 DNA sequence: TGTGCCAGCAGCGCACAGGGCATCTCTGGAAACACCATATATTTT. It encodes CASSAQGISGNTIYF.